The TCR beta chain described here comes from a study of blood T cells in healthy people across ages. Germline V gene sequence: CDR1 SGHTA, CDR2 FQGNSA. After removal of 5 bases from V and 4 bases from J, the junction contained 16 bases not matched to a gene. The CDR3 covers 18 residues. Total RNA, at least 5.5 micrograms per sample, came from PBMCs. A J-beta primer mix and a sample-barcoded 5' primer were used in a second PCR of about 7 to 12 cycles. TCRdb reprocessed the 5' RACE reads via MiXCR and lists one record per CDR3 protein. This table has approximately 1,000,000 distinct CDR3 sequences, 40% to 50% appearing once.

Sample: blood. The V call is TRBV7-2, the J call TRBJ2-7; 11 nucleotides align to TRBD2. The TCR originated in a woman aged 60 to 75 in good health. CDR3 nucleotide sequence: TGTGCCAGCAGCCTCCCACGACTAGCGGGAAATTGGGGATACGAGCAGTACTTC. Amino acids: CASSLPRLAGNWGYEQYF.